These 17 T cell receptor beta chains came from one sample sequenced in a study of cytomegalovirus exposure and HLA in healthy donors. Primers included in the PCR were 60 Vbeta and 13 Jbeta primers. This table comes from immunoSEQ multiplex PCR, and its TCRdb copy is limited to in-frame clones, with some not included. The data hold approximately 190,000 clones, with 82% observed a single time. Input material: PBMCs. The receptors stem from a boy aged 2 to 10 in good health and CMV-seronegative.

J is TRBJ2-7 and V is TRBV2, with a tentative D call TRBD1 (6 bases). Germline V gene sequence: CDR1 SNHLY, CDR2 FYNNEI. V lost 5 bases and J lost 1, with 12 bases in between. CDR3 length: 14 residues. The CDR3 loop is CASSSQGRSYEQYF. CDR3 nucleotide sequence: TGTGCCAGCAGTTCACAGGGACGGTCCTACGAGCAGTACTTC.

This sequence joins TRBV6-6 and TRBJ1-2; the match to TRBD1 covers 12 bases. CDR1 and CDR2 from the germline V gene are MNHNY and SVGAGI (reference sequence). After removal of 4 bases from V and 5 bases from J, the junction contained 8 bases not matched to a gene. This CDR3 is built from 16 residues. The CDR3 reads CASSWDRGRGGYGYTF. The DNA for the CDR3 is TGTGCCAGCAGTTGGGACAGGGGGCGCGGGGGATATGGCTACACCTTC.

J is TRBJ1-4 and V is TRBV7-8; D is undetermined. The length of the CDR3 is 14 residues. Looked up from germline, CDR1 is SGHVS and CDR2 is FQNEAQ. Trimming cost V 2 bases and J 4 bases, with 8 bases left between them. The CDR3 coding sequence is TGTGCCAGCAGCTTAAGCACAGATAATGAAAAACTGTTTTTT. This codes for CASSLSTDNEKLFF.

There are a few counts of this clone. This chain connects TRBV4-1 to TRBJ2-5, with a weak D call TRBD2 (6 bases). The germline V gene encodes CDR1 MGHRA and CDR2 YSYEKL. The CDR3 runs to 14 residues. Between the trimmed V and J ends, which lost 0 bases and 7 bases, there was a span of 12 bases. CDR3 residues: CASSQEEGPGTQYF. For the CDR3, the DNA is TGCGCCAGCAGCCAAGAGGAGGGTCCGGGGACCCAGTACTTC.

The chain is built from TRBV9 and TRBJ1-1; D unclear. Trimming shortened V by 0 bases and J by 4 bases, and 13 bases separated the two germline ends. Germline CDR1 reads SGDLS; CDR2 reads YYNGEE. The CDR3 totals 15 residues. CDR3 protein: CASSVGPLLGTEAFF. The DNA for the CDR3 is TGTGCCAGCAGCGTAGGCCCCTTACTTGGCACTGAAGCTTTCTTT.

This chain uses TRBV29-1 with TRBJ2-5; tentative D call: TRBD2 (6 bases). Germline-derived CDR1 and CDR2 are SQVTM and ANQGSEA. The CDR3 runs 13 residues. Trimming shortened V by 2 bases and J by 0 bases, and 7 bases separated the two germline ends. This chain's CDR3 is CSVETGDQETQYF. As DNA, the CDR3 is TGCAGCGTTGAAACGGGGGACCAAGAGACCCAGTACTTC.

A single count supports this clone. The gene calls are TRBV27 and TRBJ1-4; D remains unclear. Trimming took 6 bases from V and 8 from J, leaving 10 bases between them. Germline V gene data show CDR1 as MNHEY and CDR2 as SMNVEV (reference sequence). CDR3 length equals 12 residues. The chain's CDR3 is CASRSGEEKLFF. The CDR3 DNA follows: TGTGCCAGCAGGTCGGGTGAGGAAAAACTGTTTTTT.

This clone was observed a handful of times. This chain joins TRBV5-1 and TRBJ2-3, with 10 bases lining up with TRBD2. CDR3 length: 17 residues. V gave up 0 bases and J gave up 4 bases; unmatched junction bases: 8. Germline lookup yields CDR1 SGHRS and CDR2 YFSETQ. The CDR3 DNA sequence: TGCGCCAGCAGCTTGGGAGCGGGGGGGCCCTTGGCAGATACGCAGTATTTT. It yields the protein CASSLGAGGPLADTQYF.

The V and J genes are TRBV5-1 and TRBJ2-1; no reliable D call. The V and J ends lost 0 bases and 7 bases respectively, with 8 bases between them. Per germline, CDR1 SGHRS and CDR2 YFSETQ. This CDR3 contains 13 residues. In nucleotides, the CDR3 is TGCGCCAGCAGCTTGGCCTGGCCAAATGAGCAGTTCTTC. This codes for CASSLAWPNEQFF.

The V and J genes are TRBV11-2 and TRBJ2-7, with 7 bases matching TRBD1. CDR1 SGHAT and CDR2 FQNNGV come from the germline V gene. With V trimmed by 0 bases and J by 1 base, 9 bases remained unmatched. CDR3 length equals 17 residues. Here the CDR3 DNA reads TGTGCCAGCAGCTTAGAACGATTATGGGGACAGTCCTACGAGCAGTACTTC. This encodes CASSLERLWGQSYEQYF.

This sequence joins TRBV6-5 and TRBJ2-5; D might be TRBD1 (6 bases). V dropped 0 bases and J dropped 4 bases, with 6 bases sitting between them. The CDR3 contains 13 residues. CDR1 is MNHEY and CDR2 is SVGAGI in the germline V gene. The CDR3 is CASSYSGGETQYF. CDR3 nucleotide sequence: TGTGCCAGCAGTTACTCAGGGGGAGAGACCCAGTACTTC.

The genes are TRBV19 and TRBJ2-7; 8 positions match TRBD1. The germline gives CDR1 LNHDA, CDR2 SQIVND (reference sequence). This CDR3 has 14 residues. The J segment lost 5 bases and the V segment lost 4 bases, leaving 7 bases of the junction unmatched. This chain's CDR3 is CASSKWTGRDEQYF. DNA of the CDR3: TGTGCCAGTAGTAAATGGACAGGGCGCGACGAGCAGTACTTC.

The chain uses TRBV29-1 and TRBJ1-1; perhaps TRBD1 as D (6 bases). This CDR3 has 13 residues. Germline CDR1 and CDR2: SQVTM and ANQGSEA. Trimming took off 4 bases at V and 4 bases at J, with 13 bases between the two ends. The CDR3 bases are TGCAGCGTTGTAGGGGGGGGGAGCACTGAAGCTTTCTTT. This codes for CSVVGGGSTEAFF.

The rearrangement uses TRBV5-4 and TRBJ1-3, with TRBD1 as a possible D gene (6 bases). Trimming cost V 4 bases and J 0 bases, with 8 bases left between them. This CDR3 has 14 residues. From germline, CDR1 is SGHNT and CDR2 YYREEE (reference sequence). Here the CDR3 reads CASSPGHSGNTIYF. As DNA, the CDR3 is TGTGCCAGCAGCCCGGGACACTCTGGAAACACCATATATTTT.

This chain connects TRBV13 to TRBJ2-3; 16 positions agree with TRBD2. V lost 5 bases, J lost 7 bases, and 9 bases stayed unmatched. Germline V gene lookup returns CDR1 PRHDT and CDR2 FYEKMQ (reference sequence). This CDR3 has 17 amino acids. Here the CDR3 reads CASSREGLAGGLYTQYF. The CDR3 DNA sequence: TGTGCCAGCAGCCGGGAGGGACTAGCGGGGGGGCTGTATACGCAGTATTTT. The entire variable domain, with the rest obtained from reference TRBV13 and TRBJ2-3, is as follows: AAGVIQSPRHLIKEKRETATLKCYPIPRHDTVYWYQQGPGQDPQFLISFYEKMQSDKGSIPDRFSAQQFSDYHSELNMSSLELGDSALYFCASSREGLAGGLYTQYFGPGTRLTVL.

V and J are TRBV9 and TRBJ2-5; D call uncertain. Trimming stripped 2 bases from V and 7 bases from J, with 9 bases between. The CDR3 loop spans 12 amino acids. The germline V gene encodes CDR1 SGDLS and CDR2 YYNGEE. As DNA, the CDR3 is TGTGCCAGCAGCGTGAGATCAGGGACCCAGTACTTC. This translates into CASSVRSGTQYF.

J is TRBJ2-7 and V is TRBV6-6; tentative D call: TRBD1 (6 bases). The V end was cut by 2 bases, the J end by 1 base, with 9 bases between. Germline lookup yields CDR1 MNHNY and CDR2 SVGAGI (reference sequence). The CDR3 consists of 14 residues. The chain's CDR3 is CASSYRGQSYEQYF. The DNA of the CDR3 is TGTGCCAGCAGTTACCGAGGACAGTCCTACGAGCAGTACTTC.